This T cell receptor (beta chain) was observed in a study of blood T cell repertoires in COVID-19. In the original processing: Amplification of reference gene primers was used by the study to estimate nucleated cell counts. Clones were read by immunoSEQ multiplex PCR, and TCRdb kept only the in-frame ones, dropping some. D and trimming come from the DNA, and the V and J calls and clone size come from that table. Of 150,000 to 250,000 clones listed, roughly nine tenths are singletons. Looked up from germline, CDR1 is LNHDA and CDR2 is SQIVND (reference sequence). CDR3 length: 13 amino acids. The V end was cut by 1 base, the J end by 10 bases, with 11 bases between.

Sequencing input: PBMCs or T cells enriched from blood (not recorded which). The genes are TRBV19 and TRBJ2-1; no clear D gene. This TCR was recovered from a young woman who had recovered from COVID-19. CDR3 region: CASSIGGLREQFF. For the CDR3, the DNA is TGTGCCAGTAGTATAGGAGGATTACGGGAGCAGTTCTTC.